The text below deals with one T cell receptor (beta chain). Its specificity is not known. These data originate in a study of blood T cells in healthy people across ages. General study results and limits: Without sorted subsets, naive and antigen-experienced compartments could not be conclusively compared.

With a J-beta primer mix and a sample-barcoded 5' primer, a second PCR ran about 7 to 12 cycles. Carrying 12 random nucleotides, a template-switch adaptor labeled each individual cDNA molecule. TCRdb reprocessed the 5' RACE reads with MiXCR, giving one entry per CDR3 protein. The data show hundreds of thousands of distinct CDR3 sequences, roughly 64% seen once. Germline assignment: CDR1 LGHNA and CDR2 YSLEER. This CDR3 is 17 amino acids long. Input material: blood. The chain recombines TRBV4-3 with TRBJ2-1; D gene unclear. The J call may not be correct, given that the DNA end is closer to TRBJ2-7. The sequence was collected from a young man in good health. CDR3 protein: CASSQDLLVAGRYEQYF. CDR3 in DNA: TGCGCCAGCAGCCAGGACCTCCTAGTTGCCGGGCGCTACGAGCAGTACTTC.